Presented here are 28 T cell receptor beta chains from one specimen sequenced in a study of tumor-infiltrating lymphocytes in primary liver carcinoma. Without any cell sorting, roughly 18-31 mg of bulk tissue yielded co-extracted RNA and DNA. Starting material of 400 to 600 ng total RNA yielded TCR beta cDNA via a constant-region primer. Three nested multiplex PCR rounds of slightly modified ARM-PCR generated TCR beta libraries. The first two PCR rounds, around 11 cycles each, used TRBV1-TRBV30 forward primers and a C-beta reverse primer. TCRdb reprocessed the multiplex PCR reads via MiXCR and lists one record per CDR3 protein. The repertoire has 100,000 or so distinct CDR3 sequences, roughly 80% of them found once; the top ten carry under 25%. Sequencing was carried out using liver tumor tissue from sampling region 3. The subset denotes: tumor region T3, left-lateral pole. The receptors come from a man aged 40-49 years with primary liver carcinoma and hepatitis B virus infection.

A word on this clonotype: The germline gene is not matched at one end of the junction; a read error may be the cause. The rearrangement links TRBV6-5 to TRBJ1-1, with unresolved D. The CDR3 is 13 amino acids. Germline values: CDR1 MNHEY, CDR2 SVGAGI. CDR3 bases: TGTGTCAGTAGCCCCTCGGTGAACACTGAAGCTTACTTT. Translation: CVSSPSVNTEAYF.

Regarding this clonotype: An end of the junction differs from the germline gene, which may be a read error. The chain links TRBV9 to TRBJ1-4, with a tentative D call TRBD1 (6 bases). This CDR3 comprises 15 residues. Germline V gene lookup returns CDR1 SGDLS and CDR2 YYNGEE. CDR3 sequence: CASSAQGTTNEKLFF. CDR3 DNA: TGTGCCAGCAGCGCCCAGGGGACAACTAATGAAAAACTATTTTTT.

As concerns this clonotype: The conserved closing phenylalanine or tryptophan is absent in this CDR3, likely reflecting a read error. The chain joins TRBV11-2 to TRBJ2-4; no clear D. Per germline, CDR1 SGHAT and CDR2 FQNNGV. The CDR3 is made up of 15 amino acids. DNA for the CDR3: TGTGCCAAGACCACTCCGGCGGTAGCCAAGAACATTCAGTACTAC. It is translated as CAKTTPAVAKNIQYY.

Concerning this clonotype itself: No conserved phenylalanine or tryptophan ends this CDR3, so it is likely a read error. The limits of the CDR3 on the DNA are not certain, so only TCRdb's listed CDR3 is given. The V and J genes are TRBV28 and TRBJ1-3; the table calls TRBD1, which could not be checked here. The CDR3 totals 15 residues, both ends included. Germline CDR1 MDHEN, CDR2 SYDVKM. The CDR3 reads CASKFKGLGGNTKYL.

As to this clonotype: This CDR3 is missing its conserved last phenylalanine or tryptophan, likely due to a read error. The chain couples TRBV24-1 to TRBJ1-1, with D possibly being TRBD1 (5 bases). The CDR3 length is 16 residues. Germline CDR1 reads KGHDR; CDR2 reads SFDVKD. Trimming shortened V by 4 bases and J by 6 bases, and 20 bases separated the two germline ends. CDR3 bases: TGTGCCACCAGTGACTTTGGGGCCTTAGTGAGAGCTGAAGCTTTCTCT. Translation: CATSDFGALVRAEAFS.

In its sample, this clonotype was seen a few times. The junction and the germline gene differ at one end; a read error may be behind it. V usage is TRBV29-1 and J usage is TRBJ2-2; TRBD2 matches at 10 bases. Germline V gene lookup returns CDR1 SQVTM and CDR2 ANQGSEA. The CDR3 has 15 amino acids. CDR3 DNA sequence: TGCAGCATTGGGACTAGCGCGGTGAACGCCGGGGAGCTGTTTTTT. Amino acid sequence: CSIGTSAVNAGELFF.

As to this clonotype: One end of the junction fails to match germline, which may point to a read error. This chain links TRBV29-1 with TRBJ2-7; either TRBD1 or TRBD2 may supply D (5 bases each). The germline gives CDR1 SQVTM, CDR2 ANQGSEA. The CDR3 length is 16 residues. CDR3 DNA: TGTAGCGCCATGACATCTGGGACCGGCACCCCCTGCGAGCAGTACTTC. Protein sequence: CSAMTSGTGTPCEQYF.

Comment on this clonotype: The junction departs from germline at one end; a sequencing error may be responsible. The genes are TRBV11-1 and TRBJ2-3; the D is unclear. Germline V gene data show CDR1 as SGHAT and CDR2 as FQDESV (reference sequence). This CDR3 spans 19 amino acids. CDR3 region: CASNFVGSSVGARTDMQYF. For the CDR3, the DNA is TGTGCCAGCAACTTTGTGGGAAGCTCTGTTGGAGCCCGCACAGATATGCAGTATTTT.

The chain has TRBV6-2 or TRBV6-3 and TRBJ1-1; 7 nucleotides align to TRBD1. The CDR3 covers 13 residues. Germline values: CDR1 MNHEY, CDR2 SVGEGT. V lost 9 bases, J lost 7 bases, and 11 bases stayed unmatched. This chain's CDR3 is CASRGDSHNEAFF. CDR3 DNA sequence: TGTGCCAGTAGAGGGGACAGCCACAATGAAGCTTTCTTT.

On this clonotype: A much larger clone sits a single nucleotide away, making a read error possible. The genes are TRBV2 and TRBJ2-1, with 10 bases identical to TRBD2. The length of the CDR3 is 18 residues. The germline V gene has CDR1 SNHLY and CDR2 FYNNEI. Written as DNA, the CDR3 is TGTGTCAGCAGTGAAACAGCGGGAGGGCCCTCGGACATCAATGAGCAGTTCTTC. Translated, it gives CVSSETAGGPSDINEQFF.

This clonotype was seen repeatedly, ten times or more. This chain uses TRBV28 with TRBJ1-5; D gene ambiguous. CDR1 is MDHEN, CDR2 SYDVKM, per germline. Trimming pared 7 bases from V and 1 base from J, leaving 5 bases between. The CDR3 length is 12 residues. CDR3 coding DNA: TGTGCCAGCAAGCAGAGCAATCAGCCCCAGCATTTT. The encoded protein is CASKQSNQPQHF.

A note on this clonotype: An end of the junction differs from the germline gene, which may be a read error. The chain joins TRBV4-3 to TRBJ2-3; D ambiguous. This CDR3 contains 15 residues. The germline V gene encodes CDR1 LGHNA and CDR2 YSLEER. The chain's CDR3 is CASSQDSNTLDMQYF. The CDR3 region has the DNA TGCGCCAGCAGCCAAGATTCAAACACCCTAGATATGCAGTATTTT.

CDR3 sequence reads: CASTEGTSNIEQFF. CDR3 bases: TGTGCCAGCACTGAAGGGACTAGCAACATTGAGCAGTTCTTC. V is TRBV6-4 and J is TRBJ2-1; TRBD2 matches at 9 bases. This CDR3 has 14 amino acids. V was clipped by 7 bases and J by 9 bases; unmatched bases: 10. Germline V lookup: CDR1 MRHNA, CDR2 SNTAGT.

V is TRBV12-3 or TRBV12-4 and J is TRBJ2-1; weak D call: TRBD1 (5 bases). The V gene lost 6 bases and the J gene lost 4 bases, with 13 bases spanning the gap. The CDR3 contains 14 residues. The CDR3 here is CASRQGAVYNEQFF. CDR3 coding DNA: TGTGCCAGCAGACAAGGGGCGGTATACAATGAGCAGTTCTTC.

This chain links TRBV5-1 with TRBJ2-3; TRBD1 matches at 8 bases. The CDR3 sequence is 19 residues long. Per germline, CDR1 SGHRS and CDR2 YFSETQ. Losses at the gene ends were 5 bases for V and 0 bases for J; bases not matched to a gene: 17. CDR3 in DNA: TGCGCCAGCAGAACCCCCAGCGCGGACAGGGACCAAAGCACAGATACGCAGTATTTT. Translated: CASRTPSADRDQSTDTQYF.

This clonotype was seen many times. Here the CDR3 reads CASSDWDSNQPQHF. CDR3 nucleotides: TGTGCCAGCAGTGACTGGGACAGTAATCAGCCCCAGCATTTT. The chain carries TRBV6-6 and TRBJ1-5; TRBD1 matches 7 bases. The ends lost 5 bases at V and 4 bases at J; junction bases unmatched: 5. The CDR3 has 14 amino acids. Looked up from germline, CDR1 is MNHNY and CDR2 is SVGAGI (reference sequence).

Only one count was recorded for this clonotype. The chain employs TRBV5-5 and TRBJ1-1; 8 nucleotides line up with TRBD1. The CDR3 runs to 15 residues. Trimming at V came to 1 base and at J to 5 bases, leaving 7 bases not matched to a gene. CDR1 is SGHKS and CDR2 is YYEKEE in the germline V gene (reference sequence). The CDR3 loop reads CASSLFVTGGTEAFF. CDR3 coding DNA: TGTGCCAGCAGCTTGTTCGTAACAGGGGGTACTGAAGCTTTCTTT.

A note on this clonotype: The junction departs from the called germline gene at one end, perhaps through a read error. This sequence joins TRBV29-1 and TRBJ2-2, with D maybe TRBD2 (5 bases). Germline CDR1 SQVTM, CDR2 ANQGSEA. The CDR3 sequence is 12 residues long. The CDR3 coding sequence is TGCAGCCTTATGGGTAACACCGGGAAGCTGTTTTTT. It codes for CSLMGNTGKLFF.

Only a few counts were recorded for this clonotype. The chain has TRBV12-3 or TRBV12-4 and TRBJ2-1; D not resolved. V lost 3 bases to trimming and J lost 7 bases, with 10 bases between them. The CDR3 runs 13 residues. This CDR3 is CASSFNEGNEQFF. Written as DNA, the CDR3 is TGTGCCAGCAGTTTTAACGAAGGTAATGAGCAGTTCTTC.

Worth noting for this clonotype: The CDR3 end shows no conserved phenylalanine or tryptophan, and so a read error is likely. This chain uses TRBV5-1 with TRBJ2-1; the D gene could be TRBD1 or TRBD2 (5 bases each). Germline V lookup: CDR1 SGHRS, CDR2 YFSETQ. CDR3 length equals 16 residues. The CDR3 sequence is CASISDGAISYNKQFS. The CDR3 nucleotides read TGCGCCAGCATTTCAGACGGGGCAATCTCCTACAATAAGCAGTTCTCC.

V and J are TRBV10-2 and TRBJ2-7; TRBD2 matches at 7 bases. In germline, CDR1 is WSHSY, CDR2 SAAADI. CDR3 size: 12 residues. V was clipped by 7 bases and J by 9 bases; unmatched bases: 9. As DNA, the CDR3 is TGCGCCAGCATCCACACTAGCGTTGGGCAGTACTTC. Protein product: CASIHTSVGQYF.

The chain recombines TRBV11-2 with TRBJ2-5; tentative D call: TRBD1 (6 bases). The germline CDR1 and CDR2 sequences are SGHAT and FQNNGV. Trimming removed 7 bases at V and 11 bases at J, with 26 bases between. The CDR3 length is 15 residues. Here the CDR3 reads CASNSRSAPGVTQYF. CDR3 nucleotides: TGTGCCAGCAACTCCCGGTCAGCCCCAGGGGTGACTCAGTACTTC.

The genes are TRBV29-1 and TRBJ2-2, with 8 bases matching TRBD1. Germline V lookup: CDR1 SQVTM, CDR2 ANQGSEA. This CDR3 is built from 14 residues. CDR3 in DNA: TGCAGAGTCGCGACAGGGGATCTGATCGGGGAGCTGTTTTTT. Protein: CRVATGDLIGELFF.

The CDR3 spells CANSSRPYEQYF. In nucleotides, the CDR3 is TGTGCCAACTCAAGCAGACCCTACGAGCAGTACTTC. This chain joins TRBV12-3 or TRBV12-4 and TRBJ2-7, with unresolved D. This CDR3 has 12 amino acids. With 10 bases removed from V and 2 bases from J, the gap between germline ends came to 12 bases.

In the case of this clonotype: An end of the junction does not agree with germline; a read error may underlie this. This chain uses TRBV11-2 with TRBJ2-3, with 7 positions matching TRBD2. CDR3 length: 17 amino acids. Germline loops: CDR1 SGHAT, CDR2 FQNNGV. CDR3 DNA: TGTACCAGCAGCTTAGATCCGGGGGAGACTAGCTCAGATAGACAGTATTTT. Translating gives CTSSLDPGETSSDRQYF.

The chain combines TRBV29-1 with TRBJ2-7; D is uncertain. The germline gives CDR1 SQVTM, CDR2 ANQGSEA. This CDR3 spans 14 amino acids. The V and J ends lost 4 bases and 0 bases respectively, with 13 bases between them. The CDR3 nucleotides are TGCAGCGTTGGACCCGTGACGGGCTCCTACGAGCAGTACTTC. Its protein is CSVGPVTGSYEQYF.

About this clonotype itself: It is likely a read error, because the conserved phenylalanine at the end of the CDR3 is missing. No DNA is shown, since the ends of the CDR3 on it are uncertain; the CDR3 is the one TCRdb lists. The chain combines TRBV28 with TRBJ2-1; TRBD2 is the table's D call, not checked against the DNA. Per the germline V gene, CDR1 is MDHEN and CDR2 is SYDVKM. The CDR3 is 14 amino acids in total, end residues counted. The CDR3 loop is CTSSPAGLEDPPLI.

A single count supports this clonotype. One junction end disagrees with the germline gene, perhaps due to a read error. The chain joins TRBV29-1 to TRBJ2-5; D perhaps matches TRBD1 (5 bases). The CDR3 totals 12 residues. Germline lookup yields CDR1 SQVTM and CDR2 ANQGSEA. Written as DNA, the CDR3 is TGCAGCGGTATGGACACTGTAGAGACCGAGTACTTC. Protein: CSGMDTVETEYF.